This TCR beta chain was found in a study of shared clonotypes between healthy human individuals. Study background: CD4 naive cells filled three plates per donor, CD4 memory three, CD8 naive two and CD8 memory one.

Each sample came from a Caucasian adult donor living in Nashville, Tennessee. Clones were read by immunoSEQ multiplex PCR, and TCRdb kept only the in-frame ones, dropping some. The repertoire holds about 2.4 million clones, more than 85% seen once, with about 0.38% in the top ten. This sequence originates from a man aged 18 to 35 in good health. Some clones in this sample may be carry-over from other donors' samples. Specimen: naive CD4+ T cells from PBMCs. The subset was: CD45RA+ positively selected.

DNA of the CDR3: TGTGCCAGCAGTTTGTTGGGGGAAGGAGAAAAACTGTTTTTT. Encoded protein: CASSLLGEGEKLFF. The chain combines TRBV27 with TRBJ1-4; TRBD1 might be the D (5 bases). V lost 3 bases to trimming and J lost 8 bases, with 13 bases between them. The CDR3 has 14 amino acids. Germline CDR1 reads MNHEY; CDR2 reads SMNVEV (reference sequence).